This entry lists 2 T cell receptor beta chains sequenced from one sample in a study of T cell clonotyping in hematopoietic cell transplantation. Time point here: recipient sample about 28 days before transplant, after cytoreduction. Measured with immunoSEQ multiplex PCR; TCRdb has only the in-frame clones, and not every one. Among about 80,000 clones, 95% to 97% were seen once, and the ten largest hold roughly 1.5%. Source: peripheral blood mononuclear cells, taken before stem cell transplant. Source of these receptors: a woman between 50 and 59 years old with acute myeloid leukemia. Some clones in this sample may be carry-over from other donors' samples.

V usage is TRBV7-2 and J usage is TRBJ1-1; D call uncertain. V lost 2 bases and J lost 4, with 11 bases in between. Germline CDR1 SGHTA, CDR2 FQGNSA. The CDR3 consists of 14 residues. In DNA, the CDR3 is TGTGCCAGCAGCTTACATGGAAAGGGCACTGAAGCTTTCTTT. This encodes CASSLHGKGTEAFF. The whole variable domain, filled in from reference TRBV7-2 and TRBJ1-1, reads GAGVSQSPSNKVTEKGKDVELRCDPISGHTALYWYRQSLGQGLEFLIYFQGNSAPDKSGLPSDRFSAERTGGSVSTLTIQRTQQEDSAVYLCASSLHGKGTEAFFGQGTRLTVV.

The chain has TRBV27 and TRBJ1-5; 8 bases match TRBD1. CDR1 MNHEY and CDR2 SMNVEV come from the germline V gene (reference sequence). The V segment lost 6 bases and the J segment 1 base; nucleotides outside the gene matches: 2. This CDR3 region has 14 residues. CDR3 coding DNA: TGTGCCAGCAGACGACAGGGGAGCAATCAGCCCCAGCATTTT. It translates to CASRRQGSNQPQHF.